This T cell receptor (beta chain) was identified during a study of OX40 agonist ivuxolimab in advanced cancers. At the level of the whole study: Ivuxolimab was an agonistic, fully human IgG2 monoclonal antibody directed against OX40 (CD134), a costimulatory receptor. The paper covers the monotherapy dose-escalation part of the phase I ivuxolimab trial, which included N ≈ 54 patients. Partial responses occurred in three dose-escalation patients, of whom one had hepatocellular carcinoma and two had cutaneous melanoma. Intravenous ivuxolimab was administered to patients every 2 weeks at six dose levels: 0.01, 0.1, 0.3, 1.5, 3 and 10 mg/kg. Prior anti-PD-1, anti-PD-L1 or anti-CTLA-4 therapy was permitted, and checkpoint inhibitors had been received by under 50% of dose-escalation patients. Peripheral TCRbeta sequencing aimed to test whether ivuxolimab altered TCR sequence diversity and caused clonal T-cell expansion. Of the approximately 50 dose-escalation patients, hepatocellular carcinoma was present in some 19, melanoma in around 15, renal cell carcinoma in 9 and head and neck cancer in 9. In the dose-escalation cohort, 82.7% of patients were male, and the mean age was approximately 60 years, with a range of about 20 to 79.

Patients with a history of autoimmune disease or receiving systemic immunosuppression were excluded from the trial. In every dose cohort, peripheral blood was drawn for TCR sequencing at baseline, cycle 4 day 1, and cycle 7 day 1. Samples came from an open-label, multicenter, first-in-human phase I dose-escalation trial of ivuxolimab. Adults with locally advanced or metastatic head and neck squamous cell, hepatocellular, melanoma or renal cell carcinoma were enrolled in the trial. Before TCR sequencing, CD4+ T cells and CD8+ T cells were sorted from peripheral blood as separate populations. As to this clone: Its antigen is still unknown. No per-base quality is available; no much larger clone lies one base away.

Genomic DNA was isolated from the sorted cells so that the TCRbeta CDR3 region could be sequenced. TCRbeta CDR3 regions were sequenced using the immunoSEQ Assay. TCRdb holds this immuneACCESS table with in-frame rearrangements only. Some clones are missing; in checked studies, unresolved V genes explain under half, and the rest has no known cause. This sample comprises around 70,000 clones, approximately 78% of them detected only once. The ten largest account for 5% of the sample. Broad study findings and their caveats: Which antigens the clonally expanded peripheral T cells were specific for was not determined. Low levels of normalized T-cell clonal expansion were also seen in some patients who did not respond. At doses of 0.1 to 3.0 mg/kg, clonal expansion of both CD4+ and CD8+ T cells in blood was seen between baseline and week 6. After ivuxolimab, more expanded clones were found on average in CD8+ T cells than in CD4+ T cells. Partial responders in the 0.1-3.0 mg/kg groups had among the lowest normalized peripheral clonal expansion, especially among CD8+ T cells.

V sheds 1 base and J sheds 1 base, leaving 11 bases between their ends. The germline V gene yields LGHNA for CDR1 and YNFKEQ for CDR2. The CDR3 measures 15 amino acids from cysteine to phenylalanine. The CDR3 DNA has 45 bases and is translated from base 1. Sequences were derived from CD4+ or CD8+ T cells sorted from blood, sampled in a trial of the OX40 agonist ivuxolimab. The chain links TRBV4-2 with TRBJ2-7; the best D guess is TRBD1, with 7 bases matching. The TCR was taken from an adult with an advanced solid tumor such as melanoma, head and neck, liver or kidney cancer. At the DNA level, the sequence is TGTGCCAGCAGCCAAGCGGAGGGGGCGTCCTACGAGCAGTACTTC. Its protein reads: CASSQAEGASYEQYF.